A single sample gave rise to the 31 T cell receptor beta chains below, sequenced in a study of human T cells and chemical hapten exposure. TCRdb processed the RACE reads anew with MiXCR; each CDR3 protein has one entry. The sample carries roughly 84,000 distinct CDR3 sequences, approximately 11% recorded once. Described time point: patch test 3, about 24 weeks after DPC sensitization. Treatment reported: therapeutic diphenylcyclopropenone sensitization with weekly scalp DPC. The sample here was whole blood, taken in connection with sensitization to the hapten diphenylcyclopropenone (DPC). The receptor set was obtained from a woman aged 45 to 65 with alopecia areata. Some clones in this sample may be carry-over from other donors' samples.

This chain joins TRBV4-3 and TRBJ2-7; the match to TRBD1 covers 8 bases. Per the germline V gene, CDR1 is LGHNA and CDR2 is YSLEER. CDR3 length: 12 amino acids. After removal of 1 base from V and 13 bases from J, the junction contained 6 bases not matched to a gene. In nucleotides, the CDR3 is TGCGCCAGCAGCCAAGCGCGGACAGGGCACTACTTC. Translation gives CASSQARTGHYF.

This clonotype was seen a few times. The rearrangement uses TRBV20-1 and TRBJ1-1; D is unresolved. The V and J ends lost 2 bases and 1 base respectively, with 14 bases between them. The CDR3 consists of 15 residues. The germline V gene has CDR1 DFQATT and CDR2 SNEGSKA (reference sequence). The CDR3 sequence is CSARQISGANTEAFF. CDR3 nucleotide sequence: TGCAGTGCTAGACAGATTTCGGGCGCGAACACTGAAGCTTTCTTT.

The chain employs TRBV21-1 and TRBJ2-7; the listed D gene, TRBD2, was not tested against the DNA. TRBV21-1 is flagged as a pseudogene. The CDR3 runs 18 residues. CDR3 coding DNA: TGTGCCAGCAGCAAACCTCGGGAGGCTTTTGGACAGTCCTACGAGCAGTACTTC. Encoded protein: CASSKPREAFGQSYEQYF.

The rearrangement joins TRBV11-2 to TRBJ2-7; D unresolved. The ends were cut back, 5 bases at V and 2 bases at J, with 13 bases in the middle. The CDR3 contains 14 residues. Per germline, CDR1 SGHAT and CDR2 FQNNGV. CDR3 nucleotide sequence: TGTGCCAGCAGCCTTAGAGTAAGCGCCTACGAGCAGTACTTC. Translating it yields CASSLRVSAYEQYF.

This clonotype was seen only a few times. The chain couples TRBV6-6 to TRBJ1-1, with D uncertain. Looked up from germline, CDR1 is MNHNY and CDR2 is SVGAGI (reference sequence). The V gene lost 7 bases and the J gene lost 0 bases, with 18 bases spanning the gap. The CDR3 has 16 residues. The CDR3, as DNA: TGTGCCAGCATCCTTCGGGCAGGCTCAATGAACACTGAAGCTTTCTTT. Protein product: CASILRAGSMNTEAFF.

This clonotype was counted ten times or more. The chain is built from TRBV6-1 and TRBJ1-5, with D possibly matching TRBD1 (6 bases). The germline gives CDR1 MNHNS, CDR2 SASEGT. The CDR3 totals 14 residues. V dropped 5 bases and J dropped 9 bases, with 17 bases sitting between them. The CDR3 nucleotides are TGTGCCAGCAGTTCAATCCAGGGGCGGTGGCCCCAGCATTTT. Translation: CASSSIQGRWPQHF.

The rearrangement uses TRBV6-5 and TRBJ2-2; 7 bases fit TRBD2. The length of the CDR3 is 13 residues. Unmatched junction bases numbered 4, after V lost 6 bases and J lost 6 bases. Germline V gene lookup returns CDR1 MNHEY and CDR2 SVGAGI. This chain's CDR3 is CASSPRGAGELFF. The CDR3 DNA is TGTGCCAGCAGCCCCCGGGGGGCCGGGGAGCTGTTTTTT.

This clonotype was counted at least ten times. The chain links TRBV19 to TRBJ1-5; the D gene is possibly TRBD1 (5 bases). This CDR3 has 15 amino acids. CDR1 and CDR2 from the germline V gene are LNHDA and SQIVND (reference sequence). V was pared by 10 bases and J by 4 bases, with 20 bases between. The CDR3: CAIRGSHSSNQPQHF. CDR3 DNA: TGTGCCATTCGGGGCAGCCACTCATCAAATCAGCCCCAGCATTTT.

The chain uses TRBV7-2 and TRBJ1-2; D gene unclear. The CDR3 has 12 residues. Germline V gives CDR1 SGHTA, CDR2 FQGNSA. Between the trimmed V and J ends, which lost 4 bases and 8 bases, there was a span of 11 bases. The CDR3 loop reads CASSYEARGYTF. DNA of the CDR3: TGTGCCAGCAGCTACGAGGCGAGGGGCTACACCTTC.

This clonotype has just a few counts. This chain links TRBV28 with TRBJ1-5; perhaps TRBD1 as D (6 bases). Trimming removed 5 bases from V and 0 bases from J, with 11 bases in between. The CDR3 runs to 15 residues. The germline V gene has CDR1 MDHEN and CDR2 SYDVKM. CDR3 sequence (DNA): TGTGCCAGCAGTCGGGACACCTTTAGCAATCAGCCCCAGCATTTT. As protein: CASSRDTFSNQPQHF. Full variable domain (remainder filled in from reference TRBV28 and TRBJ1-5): DVKVTQSSRYLVKRTGEKVFLECVQDMDHENMFWYRQDPGLGLRLIYFSYDVKMKEKGDIPEGYSVSREKKERFSLILESASTNQTSMYLCASSRDTFSNQPQHFGDGTRLSIL.

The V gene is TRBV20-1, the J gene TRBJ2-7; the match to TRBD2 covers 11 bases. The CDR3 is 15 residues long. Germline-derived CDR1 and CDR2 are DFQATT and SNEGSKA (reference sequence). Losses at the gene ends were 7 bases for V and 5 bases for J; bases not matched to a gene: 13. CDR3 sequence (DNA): TGCAGTGGTCGTCAAACTAGCGGGAGCCTCAACGAGCAGTACTTC. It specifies CSGRQTSGSLNEQYF.

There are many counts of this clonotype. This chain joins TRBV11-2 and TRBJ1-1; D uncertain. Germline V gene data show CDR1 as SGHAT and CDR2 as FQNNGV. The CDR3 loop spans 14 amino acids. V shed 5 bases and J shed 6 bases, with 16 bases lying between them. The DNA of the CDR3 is TGTGCCAGCAGCCCCCCTTGGAACGGGGCTGAAGCTTTCTTT. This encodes CASSPPWNGAEAFF.

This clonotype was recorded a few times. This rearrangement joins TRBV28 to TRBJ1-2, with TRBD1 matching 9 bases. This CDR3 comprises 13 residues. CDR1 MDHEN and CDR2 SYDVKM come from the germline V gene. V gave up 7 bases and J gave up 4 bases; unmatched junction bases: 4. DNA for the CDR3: TGTGCCAGCACCGCGGGACAGGGCTATGGCTACACCTTC. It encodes CASTAGQGYGYTF.

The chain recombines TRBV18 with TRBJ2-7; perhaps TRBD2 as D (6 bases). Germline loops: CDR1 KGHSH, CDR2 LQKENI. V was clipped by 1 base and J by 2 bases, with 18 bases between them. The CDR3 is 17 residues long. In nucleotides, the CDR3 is TGTGCCAGCTCACCACGGTCCACCGCGGGGATCCCCTACGAGCAGTACTTC. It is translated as CASSPRSTAGIPYEQYF.

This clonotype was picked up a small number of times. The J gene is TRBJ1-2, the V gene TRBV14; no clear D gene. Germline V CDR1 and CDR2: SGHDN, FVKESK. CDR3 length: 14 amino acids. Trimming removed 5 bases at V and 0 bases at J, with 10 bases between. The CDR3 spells CASSAASSNYGYTF. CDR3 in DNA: TGTGCCAGCAGCGCTGCGAGTTCTAACTATGGCTACACCTTC. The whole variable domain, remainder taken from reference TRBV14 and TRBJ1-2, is EAGVTQFPSHSVIEKGQTVTLRCDPISGHDNLYWYRRVMGKEIKFLLHFVKESKQDESGMPNNRFLAERTGGTYSTLKVQPAELEDSGVYFCASSAASSNYGYTFGSGTRLTVV.

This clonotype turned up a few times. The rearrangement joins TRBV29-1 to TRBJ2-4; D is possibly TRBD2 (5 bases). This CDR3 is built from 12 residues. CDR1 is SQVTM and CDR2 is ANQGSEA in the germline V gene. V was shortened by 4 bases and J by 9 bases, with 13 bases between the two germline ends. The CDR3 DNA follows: TGCAGCGTTGTGGTTAGCGAAGGCATTCAGTACTTC. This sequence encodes CSVVVSEGIQYF.

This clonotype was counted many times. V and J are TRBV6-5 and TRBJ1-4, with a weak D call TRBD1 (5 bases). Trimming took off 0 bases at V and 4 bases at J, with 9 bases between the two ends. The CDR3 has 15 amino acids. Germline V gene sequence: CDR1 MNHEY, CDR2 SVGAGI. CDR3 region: CASSYSGARNEKLFF. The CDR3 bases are TGTGCCAGCAGTTACTCAGGGGCGCGTAATGAAAAACTGTTTTTT.

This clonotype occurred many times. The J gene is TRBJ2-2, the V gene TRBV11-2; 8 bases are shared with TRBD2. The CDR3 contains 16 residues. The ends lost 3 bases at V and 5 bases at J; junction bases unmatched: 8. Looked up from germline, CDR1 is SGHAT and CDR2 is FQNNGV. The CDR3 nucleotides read TGTGCCAGCAGCTTCAGTAGCGGGATAGGAACCGGGGAGCTGTTTTTT. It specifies CASSFSSGIGTGELFF. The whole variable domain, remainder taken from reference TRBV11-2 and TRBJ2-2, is EAGVAQSPRYKIIEKRQSVAFWCNPISGHATLYWYQQILGQGPKLLIQFQNNGVVDDSQLPKDRFSAERLKGVDSTLKIQPAKLEDSAVYLCASSFSSGIGTGELFFGEGSRLTVL.

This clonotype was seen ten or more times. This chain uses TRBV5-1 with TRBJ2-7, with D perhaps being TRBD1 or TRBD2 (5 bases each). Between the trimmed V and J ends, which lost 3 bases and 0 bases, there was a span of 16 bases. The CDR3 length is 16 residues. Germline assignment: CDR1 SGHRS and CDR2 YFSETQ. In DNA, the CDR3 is TGCGCCAGCAGCTCTCACCGGGACGCAAGCTCCTACGAGCAGTACTTC. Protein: CASSSHRDASSYEQYF.

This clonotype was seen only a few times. Here the CDR3 DNA reads TGTGCCAGCAGCCCGACTAGCGCCACCACCGGGGAGCTGTTTTTT. Residues: CASSPTSATTGELFF. V usage is TRBV7-2 and J usage is TRBJ2-2, with TRBD2 matching 8 bases. This CDR3 is 15 amino acids long. The germline gives CDR1 SGHTA, CDR2 FQGNSA. The trim removed 5 bases at V and 4 bases at J, leaving 6 bases unmatched. The variable domain in full, with the rest retrieved from reference TRBV7-2 and TRBJ2-2, is GAGVSQSPSNKVTEKGKDVELRCDPISGHTALYWYRQSLGQGLEFLIYFQGNSAPDKSGLPSDRFSAERTGGSVSTLTIQRTQQEDSAVYLCASSPTSATTGELFFGEGSRLTVL.

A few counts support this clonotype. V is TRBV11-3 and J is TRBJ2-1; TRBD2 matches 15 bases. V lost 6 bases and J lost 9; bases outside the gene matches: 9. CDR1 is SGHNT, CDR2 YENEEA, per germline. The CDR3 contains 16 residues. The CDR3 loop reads CASSPGLAGGPGEQFF. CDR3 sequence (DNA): TGTGCCAGCAGTCCCGGACTAGCGGGAGGGCCCGGTGAGCAGTTCTTC.

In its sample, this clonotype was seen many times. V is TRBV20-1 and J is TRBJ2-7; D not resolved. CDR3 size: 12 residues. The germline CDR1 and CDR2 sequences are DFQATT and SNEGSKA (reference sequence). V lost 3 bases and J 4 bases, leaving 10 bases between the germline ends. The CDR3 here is CSASPTGYEQYF. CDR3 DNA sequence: TGCAGTGCTAGCCCGACCGGGTACGAGCAGTACTTC.

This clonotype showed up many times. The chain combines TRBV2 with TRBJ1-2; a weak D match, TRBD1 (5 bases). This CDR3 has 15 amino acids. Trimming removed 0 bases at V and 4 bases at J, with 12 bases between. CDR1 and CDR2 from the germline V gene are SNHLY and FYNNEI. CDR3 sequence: CASSEAKQRGYGYTF. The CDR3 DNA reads TGTGCCAGCAGTGAAGCGAAGCAGAGGGGCTATGGCTACACCTTC.

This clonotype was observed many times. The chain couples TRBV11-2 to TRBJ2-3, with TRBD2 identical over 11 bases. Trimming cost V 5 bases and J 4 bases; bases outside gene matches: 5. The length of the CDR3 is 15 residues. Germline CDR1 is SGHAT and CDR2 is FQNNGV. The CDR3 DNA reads TGTGCCAGCAGCAGCGGACTAGCGGGTGCAGATACGCAGTATTTT. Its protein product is CASSSGLAGADTQYF.

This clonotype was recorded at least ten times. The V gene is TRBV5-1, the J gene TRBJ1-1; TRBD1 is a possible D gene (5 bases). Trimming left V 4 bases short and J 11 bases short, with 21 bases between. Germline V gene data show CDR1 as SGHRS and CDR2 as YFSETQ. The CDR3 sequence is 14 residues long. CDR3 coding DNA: TGCGCCAGCAGCGGGGGGGACGTCCTCCGGGAGGCTTTCTTT. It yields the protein CASSGGDVLREAFF.

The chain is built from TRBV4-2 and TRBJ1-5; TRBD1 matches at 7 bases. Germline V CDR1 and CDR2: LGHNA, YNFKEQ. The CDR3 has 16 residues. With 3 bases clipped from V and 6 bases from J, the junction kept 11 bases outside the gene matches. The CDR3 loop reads CASSHGEGAGGQPQHF. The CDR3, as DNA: TGTGCCAGCAGCCATGGGGAGGGGGCTGGTGGTCAGCCCCAGCATTTT.

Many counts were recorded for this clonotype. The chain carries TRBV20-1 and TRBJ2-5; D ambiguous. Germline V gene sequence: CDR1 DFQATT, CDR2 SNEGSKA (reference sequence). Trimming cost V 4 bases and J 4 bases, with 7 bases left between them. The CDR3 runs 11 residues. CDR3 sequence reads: CSATGAETQYF. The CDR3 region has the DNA TGCAGTGCTACAGGAGCAGAGACCCAGTACTTC.

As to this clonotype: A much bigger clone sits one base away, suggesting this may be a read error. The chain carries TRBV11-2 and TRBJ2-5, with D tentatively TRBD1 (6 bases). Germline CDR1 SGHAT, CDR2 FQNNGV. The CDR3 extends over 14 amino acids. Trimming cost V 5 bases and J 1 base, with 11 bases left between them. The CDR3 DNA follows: TGTGCCAGCAGCCCGGGACATTTCCAAGAGACCCAGTACTTC. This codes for CASSPGHFQETQYF.

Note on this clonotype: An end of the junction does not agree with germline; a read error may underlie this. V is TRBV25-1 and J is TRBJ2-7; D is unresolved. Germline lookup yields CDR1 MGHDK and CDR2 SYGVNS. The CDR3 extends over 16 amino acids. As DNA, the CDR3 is TGTGCCAGCAGTCAAGCGCCCAGGTTAGGGAACTACGTGCAGTACTTC. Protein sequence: CASSQAPRLGNYVQYF.

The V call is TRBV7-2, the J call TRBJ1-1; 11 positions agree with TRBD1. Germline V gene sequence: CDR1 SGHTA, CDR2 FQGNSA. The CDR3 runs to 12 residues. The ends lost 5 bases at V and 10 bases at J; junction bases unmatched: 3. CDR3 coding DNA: TGTGCCAGCAGCCCAGGACAGGGGGCAGCTTTCTTT. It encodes CASSPGQGAAFF.

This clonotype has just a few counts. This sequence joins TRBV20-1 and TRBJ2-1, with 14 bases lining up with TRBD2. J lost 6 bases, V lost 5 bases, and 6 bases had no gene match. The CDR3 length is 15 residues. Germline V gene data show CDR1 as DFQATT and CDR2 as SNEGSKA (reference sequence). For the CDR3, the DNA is TGCAGTGCTTATTCCGGGACTAGCGGGAGCAATGAGCAGTTCTTC. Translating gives CSAYSGTSGSNEQFF.